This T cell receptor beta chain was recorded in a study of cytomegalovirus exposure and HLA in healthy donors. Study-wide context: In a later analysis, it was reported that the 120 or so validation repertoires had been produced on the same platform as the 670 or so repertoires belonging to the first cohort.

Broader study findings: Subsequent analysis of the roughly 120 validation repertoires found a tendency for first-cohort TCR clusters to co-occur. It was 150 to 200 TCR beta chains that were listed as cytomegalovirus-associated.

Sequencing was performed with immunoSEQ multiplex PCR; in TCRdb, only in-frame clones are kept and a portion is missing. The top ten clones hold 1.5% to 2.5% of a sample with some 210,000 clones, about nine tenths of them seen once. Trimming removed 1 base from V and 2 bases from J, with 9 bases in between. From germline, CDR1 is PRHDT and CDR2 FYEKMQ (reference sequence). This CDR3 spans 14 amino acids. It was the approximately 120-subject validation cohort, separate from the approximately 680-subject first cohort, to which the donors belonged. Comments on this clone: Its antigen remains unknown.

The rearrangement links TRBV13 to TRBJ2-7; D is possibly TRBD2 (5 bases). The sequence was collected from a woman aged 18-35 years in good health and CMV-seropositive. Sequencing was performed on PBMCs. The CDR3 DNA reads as TGTGCCAGCAGCTTAGAGAGGGATCCCTACGAGCAGTACTTC. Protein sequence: CASSLERDPYEQYF.